This TCR beta chain was captured by sequencing in a study of response to subunit inactivated influenza vaccine. The CDR3 runs to 14 residues. CDR1 is MNHEY and CDR2 is SVGEGT in the germline V gene. V gave up 2 bases and J gave up 4 bases, with 8 bases separating them. TCRdb used MiXCR to reprocess the RT-PCR reads, holding one entry per CDR3 protein. The table has about 540,000 distinct CDR3 sequences, roughly a quarter seen once. These same data were also listed under a study on T cells expressing NK-cell markers. According to that study: Researchers built TCR beta cDNA using 5'RACE template switching with UMIs. Sorted CD3+CD56+NKG2C+, CD3+CD56+NKG2C- and CD3+CD56-NKG2C+ T-cell subsets were beta-chain profiled.

This receptor was obtained from a man over 45 who received an inactivated influenza vaccine. The rearrangement uses TRBV6-2 or TRBV6-3 and TRBJ2-2; possible D gene TRBD1, 5 bases. This material consisted of CD4+ T cells sorted from PBMCs, taken approximately 12 days after vaccination. The CDR3 loop is CASSYRQITGELFF. CDR3 DNA sequence: TGTGCCAGCAGTTACCGACAGATCACCGGGGAGCTGTTTTTT.